This T cell receptor beta chain derives from a study of T cell responses to AZD1222 COVID-19 vaccine. Findings and caveats of the study: Baseline antibody screening turned up just six seropositive AZD1222 recipients.

Between the trimmed V and J ends, which lost 2 bases and 4 bases, there was a span of 9 bases. Germline assignment: CDR1 SGHTA and CDR2 FQGNSA. CDR3 length equals 14 residues. A note on this clone: No antigen is known for it.

Generated by immunoSEQ multiplex PCR, the TCRdb table keeps only in-frame clones and is missing some. The sample has 73,000 or so clones, 80% seen once; the top ten hold 47%. This sequence was found in an adult who received the AZD1222 COVID-19 vaccine. The starting material was peripheral blood, obtained 28 days after the second AZD1222 dose. The chain joins TRBV7-2 to TRBJ1-5; D is uncertain. The CDR3: CASSLLVGNQPQHF. In DNA form, the CDR3 reads TGTGCCAGCAGCTTATTAGTAGGGAATCAGCCCCAGCATTTT.